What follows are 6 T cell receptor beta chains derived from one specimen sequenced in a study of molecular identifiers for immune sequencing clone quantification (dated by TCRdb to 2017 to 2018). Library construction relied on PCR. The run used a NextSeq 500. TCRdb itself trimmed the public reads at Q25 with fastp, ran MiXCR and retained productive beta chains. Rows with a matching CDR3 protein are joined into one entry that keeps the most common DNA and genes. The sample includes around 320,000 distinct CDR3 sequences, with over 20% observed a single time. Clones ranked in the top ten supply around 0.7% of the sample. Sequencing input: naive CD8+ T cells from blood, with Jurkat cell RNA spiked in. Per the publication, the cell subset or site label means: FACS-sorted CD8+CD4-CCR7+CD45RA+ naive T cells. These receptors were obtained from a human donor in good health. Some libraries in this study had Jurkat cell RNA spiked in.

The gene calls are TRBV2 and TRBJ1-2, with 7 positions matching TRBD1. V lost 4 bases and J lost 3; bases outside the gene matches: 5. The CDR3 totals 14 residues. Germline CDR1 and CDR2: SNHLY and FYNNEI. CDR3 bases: TGTGCCAGCAGTGGTCCGACAGGGCACTATGGCTACACCTTC. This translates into CASSGPTGHYGYTF.

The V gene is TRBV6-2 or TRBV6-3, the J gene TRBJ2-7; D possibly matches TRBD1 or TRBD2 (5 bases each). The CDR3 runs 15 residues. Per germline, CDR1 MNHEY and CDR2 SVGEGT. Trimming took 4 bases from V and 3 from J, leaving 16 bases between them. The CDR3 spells CASSWDGEHLYEQYF. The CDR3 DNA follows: TGTGCCAGCAGTTGGGACGGTGAACACCTCTACGAGCAGTACTTC.

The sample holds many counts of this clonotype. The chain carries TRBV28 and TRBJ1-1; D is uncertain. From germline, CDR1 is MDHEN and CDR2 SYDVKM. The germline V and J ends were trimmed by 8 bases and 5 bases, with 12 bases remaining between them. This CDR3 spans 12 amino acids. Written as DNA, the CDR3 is TGTGCCAGCTCCGGCTTCAGGACTGAAGCTTTCTTT. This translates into CASSGFRTEAFF. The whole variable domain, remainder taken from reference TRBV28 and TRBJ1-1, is DVKVTQSSRYLVKRTGEKVFLECVQDMDHENMFWYRQDPGLGLRLIYFSYDVKMKEKGDIPEGYSVSREKKERFSLILESASTNQTSMYLCASSGFRTEAFFGQGTRLTVV.

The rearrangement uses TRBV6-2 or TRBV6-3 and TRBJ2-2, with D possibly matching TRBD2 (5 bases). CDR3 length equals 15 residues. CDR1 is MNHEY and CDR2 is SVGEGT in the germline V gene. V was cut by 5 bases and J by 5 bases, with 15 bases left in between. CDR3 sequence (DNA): TGTGCCAGCAGTATTTATCCCGAGGGTACCGGGGAGCTGTTTTTT. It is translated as CASSIYPEGTGELFF.

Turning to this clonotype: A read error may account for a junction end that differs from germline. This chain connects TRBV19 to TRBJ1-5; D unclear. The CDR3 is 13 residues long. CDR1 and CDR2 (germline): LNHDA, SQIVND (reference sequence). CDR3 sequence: CASSILLNPPQHF. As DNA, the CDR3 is TGTGCCAGTAGTATCCTCCTAAATCCGCCCCAGCATTTT.

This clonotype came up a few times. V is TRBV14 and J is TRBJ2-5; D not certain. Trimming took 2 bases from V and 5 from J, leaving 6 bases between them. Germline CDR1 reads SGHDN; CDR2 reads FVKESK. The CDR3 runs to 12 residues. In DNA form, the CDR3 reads TGTGCCAGCAGCCAAATCTCGGAGACCCAGTACTTC. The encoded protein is CASSQISETQYF.